Listed below are T cell receptor beta chains from one sample, sequenced in a study of T cell repertoires in cytomegalovirus infection. TCRdb reanalysed the reads using MiXCR and keeps one entry per CDR3 protein. The table has 160,000 or so distinct CDR3 sequences, around 24% seen once. Sequencing was done on a sample of PBMCs. The receptors here all came from a human donor in good health (CMV status not recorded). Some clones in this sample may be carry-over from other donors' samples. Each CDR3 is given with its conserved first and last residue. The D gene is left open where the match is weak. The size entry is marked missing in some rows and otherwise reads once, few, many or a size class.

CDR3 DNA | CDR3 protein | D gene | V gene | clone size | J gene
TGTGCCAGCAGTTCCTCCGGGACAGGGGTTATCTACGAGCAGTACTTC | CASSSSGTGVIYEQYF | TRBD1 | TRBV12-3/TRBV12-4 | many | TRBJ2-7
TGTGCCAGCAGCGTAGGAGGTAGCGGGAGTTTCTGGTCCTACGAGCAGTACTTC | CASSVGGSGSFWSYEQYF | TRBD2 | TRBV9 | few | TRBJ2-7
TGTGCCAGCTCACCAAAAGCCGGGGACACTGAAGCTTTCTTT | CASSPKAGDTEAFF | - | TRBV18 | few | TRBJ1-1
TGTGCCACCAGCAGAGATCCGGACAGGGATGTGGATCAGCCCCAGCATTTT | CATSRDPDRDVDQPQHF | TRBD1 | TRBV15 | - | TRBJ1-5
TGTGCCAGCAGCCCCGGCGAGGTGGAGACCCAGTACTTC | CASSPGEVETQYF | - | TRBV7-9 | many | TRBJ2-5
TGTGCCAGCAGCGCCCTAACAGGTACGATGAACACTGAAGCTTTCTTT | CASSALTGTMNTEAFF | - | TRBV7-9 | - | TRBJ1-1
TGTGCCAGCAGCCCCGCCCCGGACAGGGGGCGTACTGAAGCTTTCTTT | CASSPAPDRGRTEAFF | TRBD1 | TRBV11-2 | few | TRBJ1-1
TGTGCCAGCAGCTTAGCTAAAAATGAGCAGTTCTTC | CASSLAKNEQFF | - | TRBV7-9 | - | TRBJ2-1
TGTGCCAGCTCACCACCAAGCGGGGGCCTCACAGATACGCAGTATTTT | CASSPPSGGLTDTQYF | TRBD2 | TRBV18 | few | TRBJ2-3
TGTGCCAGCAGCGTCCAAACGGGAGGGATTCGAGATGAGCAGTTCTTC | CASSVQTGGIRDEQFF | TRBD2 | TRBV9 | - | TRBJ2-1
TGTGCCAGCAGCTTAACGGGGGCAGCGGGGAATGAGCAGTTCTTC | CASSLTGAAGNEQFF | - | TRBV7-3 | once | TRBJ2-1
TGTGCCCTCATTGGGGGCTCCGGGGAGCTGTTTTTT | CALIGGSGELFF | - | TRBV2 | - | TRBJ2-2
TGTGCTAGTGGAACTAGCGGGGGTTATCCCACAGATACGCAGTATTTT | CASGTSGGYPTDTQYF | TRBD2 | TRBV12-5 | - | TRBJ2-3
TGTGCCAGCAGTAACACCCTATTGAGCTCCTACGAGCAGTACTTC | CASSNTLLSSYEQYF | - | TRBV12-3/TRBV12-4 | many | TRBJ2-7
TGTGCCAGCAGCTTTAGCGGGAACCCCTCCTACGAGCAGTACTTC | CASSFSGNPSYEQYF | TRBD2 | TRBV11-1 | few | TRBJ2-7
TGTGCCAGCAGTCCCCTCCGGGAGCTGTTTTTT | CASSPLRELFF | - | TRBV12-3/TRBV12-4 | - | TRBJ2-2
TGTGCCAGCAGCTTAGAACAGATGGGGAATGAGCAGTTCTTC | CASSLEQMGNEQFF | - | TRBV7-2 | many | TRBJ2-1
TGTGCCAGCAGTTTCAAGCGGGGGGGCCGCGAGCAGTTCTTC | CASSFKRGGREQFF | TRBD2 | TRBV12-3/TRBV12-4 | - | TRBJ2-1
TGTGCCAGCAGTTCCCTAGACAGGGGGGAAAAACTGTTTTTT | CASSSLDRGEKLFF | TRBD1 | TRBV27 | once | TRBJ1-4
TGTGCCGCGAGGGCTAGCGGGACCCAAGAGACCCAGTACTTC | CAARASGTQETQYF | TRBD2 | TRBV7-6 | few | TRBJ2-5
TGTGCCAGCAGCTCTTTAGAGAGGGCAGATACGCAGTATTTT | CASSSLERADTQYF | - | TRBV7-8 | many | TRBJ2-3
TGCAGTGCTAGAGATCCCATGGACTCACCCCTCCACTTT | CSARDPMDSPLHF | - | TRBV20-1 | - | TRBJ1-6
TGTGCCAGCAGCTTAGCAAGGGGAAACCAAGAGACCCAGTACTTC | CASSLARGNQETQYF | - | TRBV7-8 | many | TRBJ2-5
TGTGCCAGTAGTATAGATCGACAGGAGCAGTACTTC | CASSIDRQEQYF | - | TRBV19 | - | TRBJ2-7
TGTGCCAGCAGCACCGGGACTAGCGGGATATATGAGCAGTTCTTC | CASSTGTSGIYEQFF | TRBD2 | TRBV9 | - | TRBJ2-1
TGTGCCAGCAGCTTAGGGTTTCGGGGGAGCAGGCAAGAGACCCAGTACTTC | CASSLGFRGSRQETQYF | - | TRBV7-6 | many | TRBJ2-5
TGTGCCAGCAGCTTAGGTTTTAACAGGGGGGGCACTGAAGCTTTCTTT | CASSLGFNRGGTEAFF | TRBD1 | TRBV7-2 | many | TRBJ1-1
TGCAGCGTTGATTTACTAGCGTCTAGCACAGATACGCAGTATTTT | CSVDLLASSTDTQYF | TRBD2 | TRBV29-1 | - | TRBJ2-3
TGCAGTGCTAGAGCCACAACGGGGGGGGATGAGCAGTTCTTC | CSARATTGGDEQFF | TRBD2 | TRBV20-1 | - | TRBJ2-1